One sample yielded the 21 T cell receptor beta chains listed below, sequenced in a study of blood T cell repertoires in COVID-19. Sequencing was performed with immunoSEQ multiplex PCR; in TCRdb, only in-frame clones are kept and a portion is missing. The sample comprises 68,000 or so clones, nearly 90% of which are singletons, and roughly 8% rests with the top ten. Sequencing was done on a sample of peripheral blood. The receptors come from a man aged 45-65 years with active COVID-19.

The chain links TRBV11-3 to TRBJ1-1; D is ambiguous. Deletions cut 1 base from V and 4 bases from J, with 4 bases between. Germline CDR1 SGHNT, CDR2 YENEEA. The CDR3 loop spans 12 amino acids. CDR3 bases: TGTGCCAGCAGCTTAGGGGCCACTGAAGCTTTCTTT. Its translation is CASSLGATEAFF. Full variable domain (missing parts from reference TRBV11-3 and TRBJ1-1): EAGVVQSPRYKIIEKKQPVAFWCNPISGHNTLYWYLQNLGQGPELLIRYENEEAVDDSQLPKDRFSAERLKGVDSTLKIQPAELGDSAVYLCASSLGATEAFFGQGTRLTVV.

The rearrangement links TRBV7-9 to TRBJ1-4; no firm D call. The CDR3 runs to 12 residues. CDR1 is SEHNR, CDR2 FQNEAQ, per germline (reference sequence). V lost 5 bases, J lost 7 bases, and 8 bases lay in between. The CDR3 coding sequence is TGTGCCAGCAGCCCGGGTGCTGAAAAACTGTTTTTT. Its translation: CASSPGAEKLFF.

The chain employs TRBV13 and TRBJ1-3; D unclear. Germline V CDR1 and CDR2: PRHDT, FYEKMQ (reference sequence). V was pared by 5 bases and J by 0 bases, with 17 bases between. The CDR3 sequence is 17 residues long. In DNA, the CDR3 is TGTGCCAGCAGCATAAGATTGACAAGCCCCTCTGGAAACACCATATATTTT. Translated, it gives CASSIRLTSPSGNTIYF.

V usage is TRBV9 and J usage is TRBJ2-5; 8 nucleotides match TRBD1. The CDR3 has 15 amino acids. Germline CDR1 is SGDLS and CDR2 is YYNGEE. V trimming: 3 bases; J trimming: 5 bases; junction bases outside the gene matches: 9. The CDR3 is CASSGSGGAGETQYF. The CDR3, as DNA: TGTGCCAGCAGCGGGTCAGGGGGCGCCGGGGAGACCCAGTACTTC.

The CDR3 DNA follows: TGTGCCAGCAGCCAAGGGGTGGGGGGGCTCACAGATACGCAGTATTTT. Translation: CASSQGVGGLTDTQYF. The chain recombines TRBV3-1 (or the pseudogene TRBV3-2) with TRBJ2-3; D possibly corresponds to TRBD2 (7 bases). Between the trimmed V and J ends, which lost 1 base and 2 bases, there was a span of 13 bases. This CDR3 region has 16 residues. Germline V gives CDR1 LGHDT, CDR2 YNNKEL (reference sequence).

In its sample, this clone was seen a few times. The chain carries TRBV4-1 and TRBJ1-6; 10 positions match TRBD1. CDR3 length equals 16 residues. V lost 3 bases, J lost 7 bases, and 6 bases stayed unmatched. CDR1 and CDR2 (germline): MGHRA, YSYEKL. This chain's CDR3 is CASSQAPGQGNSPLHF. The CDR3 DNA sequence: TGCGCCAGCAGCCAGGCACCGGGACAGGGGAATTCACCCCTCCACTTT.

V gene TRBV4-3 combines with J gene TRBJ2-4; 8 bases map to TRBD2. After removal of 5 bases from V and 7 bases from J, the junction contained 10 bases not matched to a gene. The germline gives CDR1 LGHNA, CDR2 YSLEER. The CDR3 has 15 residues. The CDR3 DNA follows: TGCGCCAGCAGCTGGACCTGGCGGGGGGAGAACATTCAGTACTTC. Translating it yields CASSWTWRGENIQYF.

V gene TRBV7-2 combines with J gene TRBJ2-5; TRBD2 matches 7 bases. V lost 2 bases to trimming and J lost 10 bases; unmatched junction nucleotides: 4. The CDR3 is made up of 12 amino acids. Germline V CDR1 and CDR2: SGHTA, FQGNSA. The CDR3 loop reads CASSLTGGGQYF. Here the CDR3 DNA reads TGTGCCAGCAGCTTAACGGGGGGTGGCCAGTACTTC.

The chain is built from TRBV5-5 and TRBJ2-4; D is perhaps TRBD2 (6 bases). V was cut by 0 bases and J by 1 base, with 11 bases left in between. The CDR3 totals 16 residues. The germline V gene has CDR1 SGHKS and CDR2 YYEKEE (reference sequence). The CDR3 spells CASSLGAGMAKNIQYF. The CDR3 DNA sequence: TGTGCCAGCAGCTTGGGAGCGGGTATGGCCAAAAACATTCAGTACTTC.

CDR3 protein: CASSLPGQRQETQYF. The CDR3 nucleotides read TGTGCCAGCTCATTACCGGGACAGCGCCAAGAGACCCAGTACTTC. This sequence joins TRBV18 and TRBJ2-5, with 7 bases matching TRBD1. The CDR3 length is 15 residues. The V segment lost 5 bases and the J segment 1 base; nucleotides outside the gene matches: 7. Per the germline V gene, CDR1 is KGHSH and CDR2 is LQKENI.

V and J are TRBV5-1 and TRBJ2-4, with 11 bases matching TRBD1. V trimming: 4 bases; J trimming: 3 bases; junction bases outside the gene matches: 3. Germline V lookup: CDR1 SGHRS, CDR2 YFSETQ. CDR3 length: 15 residues. CDR3 in amino acids: CASSQGQGDKNIQYF. CDR3 nucleotide sequence: TGCGCCAGCAGCCAGGGACAGGGGGACAAAAACATTCAGTACTTC.

The rearrangement joins TRBV6-5 to TRBJ2-3; TRBD1 aligns across 10 bases. Germline V gene sequence: CDR1 MNHEY, CDR2 SVGAGI. The CDR3 is 14 amino acids. Trimming at V came to 6 bases and at J to 1 base, leaving 1 base not matched to a gene. In DNA form, the CDR3 reads TGTGCCAGCAGGGGGACAGGGGGCACAGATACGCAGTATTTT. Amino acid sequence: CASRGTGGTDTQYF.

The J gene is TRBJ2-5, the V gene TRBV5-5; 9 bases agree with TRBD1. Germline V lookup: CDR1 SGHKS, CDR2 YYEKEE (reference sequence). Losses at the gene ends were 4 bases for V and 1 base for J; bases not matched to a gene: 8. The CDR3 runs 16 residues. The CDR3 protein is CASSEKGTGFQETQYF. CDR3 nucleotides: TGTGCCAGCAGCGAGAAAGGGACAGGGTTCCAAGAGACCCAGTACTTC.

This chain links TRBV7-3 with TRBJ2-3, with a possible D match to TRBD2 (6 bases). This CDR3 is built from 14 residues. Germline V gives CDR1 SGHTA, CDR2 FQGTGA. V was trimmed by 2 bases and J by 1 base, leaving 7 bases between them. In DNA form, the CDR3 reads TGTGCCAGCAGCTTAGCGGGGCGCACAGATACGCAGTATTTT. It encodes CASSLAGRTDTQYF.

The chain couples TRBV19 to TRBJ1-2; D perhaps matches TRBD1 (5 bases). Germline values: CDR1 LNHDA, CDR2 SQIVND (reference sequence). Trimming removed 4 bases at V and 8 bases at J, with 17 bases between. CDR3 length equals 14 residues. CDR3 nucleotides: TGTGCCAGTAGTACTGGGGCACTGGTGCGCGGCTACACCTTC. It encodes CASSTGALVRGYTF. The variable domain in full, with the rest retrieved from reference TRBV19 and TRBJ1-2, is DGGITQSPKYLFRKEGQNVTLSCEQNLNHDAMYWYRQDPGQGLRLIYYSQIVNDFQKGDIAEGYSVSREKKESFPLTVTSAQKNPTAFYLCASSTGALVRGYTFGSGTRLTVV.

The chain joins TRBV5-8 to TRBJ1-2, with a weak D call TRBD1 (6 bases). Trimming removed 4 bases at V and 4 bases at J, with 14 bases between. Looked up from germline, CDR1 is SGHTS and CDR2 is YDEGEE. The CDR3 is 14 residues long. CDR3 region: CASSPWTDGYGYTF. CDR3 DNA sequence: TGTGCCAGCAGCCCCTGGACAGACGGCTATGGCTACACCTTC.

The CDR3 coding sequence is TGTGCCAGCAGCGATTGGGACAGGGGGGCCGGGGAGCTGTTTTTT. It is translated as CASSDWDRGAGELFF. The V and J genes are TRBV9 and TRBJ2-2; 11 bases fit TRBD1. The CDR3 covers 15 residues. Losses at the gene ends were 3 bases for V and 6 bases for J; bases not matched to a gene: 4. The V gene's germline CDR1 is SGDLS and CDR2 YYNGEE. Variable domain in full (rest from reference TRBV9 and TRBJ2-2): DSGVTQTPKHLITATGQRVTLRCSPRSGDLSVYWYQQSLDQGLQFLIQYYNGEERAKGNILERFSAQQFPDLHSELNLSSLELGDSALYFCASSDWDRGAGELFFGEGSRLTVL.

The V call is TRBV12-5, the J call TRBJ2-7; TRBD1 matches at 7 bases. Per germline, CDR1 LGHNT and CDR2 FRNRAP. This CDR3 has 14 amino acids. J gave up 4 bases and V 3 bases, and 6 bases lay outside the gene matches. The CDR3 region is CASGFPGQTYEQYF. CDR3 sequence (DNA): TGTGCTAGTGGTTTTCCGGGACAGACATACGAGCAGTACTTC.

This clone was recorded a few times. This chain joins TRBV9 and TRBJ1-3; perhaps TRBD1 as D (5 bases). This CDR3 comprises 17 residues. CDR1 is SGDLS and CDR2 is YYNGEE in the germline V gene. Trimming shortened V by 0 bases and J by 1 base, and 14 bases separated the two germline ends. The CDR3 sequence is CASSVEGLGLSGNTIYF. In DNA form, the CDR3 reads TGTGCCAGCAGCGTAGAGGGGTTAGGGCTTTCTGGAAACACCATATATTTT.

This chain connects TRBV10-3 to TRBJ1-1; D is ambiguous. The CDR3 sequence is 11 residues long. Germline values: CDR1 ENHRY, CDR2 SYGVKD. The V gene lost 2 bases and the J gene lost 6 bases, with 4 bases spanning the gap. The CDR3 here is CAISERAEAFF. The CDR3, as DNA: TGTGCCATCAGTGAGCGAGCTGAAGCTTTCTTT.

The chain links TRBV11-2 to TRBJ1-4; D remains ambiguous. V lost 5 bases to trimming and J lost 7 bases, with 11 bases between them. CDR3 length: 13 residues. The germline CDR1 and CDR2 sequences are SGHAT and FQNNGV. CDR3 residues: CASSRVFGEKLFF. The DNA of the CDR3 is TGTGCCAGCAGCCGTGTTTTCGGTGAAAAACTGTTTTTT.